The T cell receptor beta chain described here comes from a study of shared clonotypes between healthy human individuals. Study as a whole: Per-donor plates numbered three CD4 naive, three CD4 memory, two CD8 naive and one CD8 memory.

Cells designated naive CD8 were CD45RO-negative and were positively selected for CCR7, with terminally differentiated effector memory CD45RA+ cells excluded. Points on this clone: What it binds is not known.

Evenly divided among several immunoSEQ plates was the genomic DNA of each subset. In the study's own analysis: ImmunoSEQ output lacked quality scores and full-length reads, limiting matched filtering. TCRdb's copy holds only in-frame clones and misses some; the assay was immunoSEQ multiplex PCR. That table supplies the V and J calls and clone size; D and trimming were determined from the DNA. This sample has about 820,000 clones, with about 91% found just once. Study-wide results and caveats: Sharing across four donors was seen in around 5.1% of naive CD4 clonotypes.

Germline trimming cut 4 bases from V and 7 bases from J; bases unmatched to any gene: 4. Germline V gene data show CDR1 as MGHRA and CDR2 as YSYEKL. This CDR3 spans 14 amino acids. The receptor's source is a man between 25 and 39 years old in good health. The material sequenced was naive CD8+ T cells sorted from blood. The J gene is TRBJ2-7, the V gene TRBV4-1; TRBD2 matches at 13 bases. The CDR3 nucleotides are TGCGCCAGCAGCCTTCCGGGACTAGCGGGGGAGCAGTACTTC. Its protein product is CASSLPGLAGEQYF.